This paragraph covers one TCR beta chain sequence. Its antigen remains unidentified. The CDR3 has 20 amino acids. V trimming: 5 bases; J trimming: 3 bases; junction bases outside the gene matches: 16. Germline values: CDR1 SGHVS, CDR2 FQNEAQ. Assay used: immunoSEQ multiplex PCR; TCRdb lists only in-frame clones, some missing. Of tens of thousands of clones in the sample, 88% were seen once. This specimen belongs to a study of T cell responses to AZD1222 COVID-19 vaccine. Background on the study: Combined were second doses at about 4 or about 12 weeks. General study results and limits: Among AZD1222 vaccinees, only 6 or 7 were seropositive at baseline. Reportedly, nearly half the spike-specific TCRs target unmutated variant regions. White British ancestry dominated among donors, who included more females, and clonal diversity was possibly underestimated.

This chain joins TRBV7-8 and TRBJ2-2, with 12 bases that match TRBD1. The starting material was peripheral blood, obtained on day 0 of AZD1222 vaccination. This clonotype was obtained from an adult in good health. CDR3 nucleotide sequence: TGTGCCAGCAGCGCGCGTCGTGGGACAGGGGGCGTGAGGCACACCGGGGAGCTGTTTTTT. It translates to CASSARRGTGGVRHTGELFF. The full variable domain, in which reference TRBV7-8 and TRBJ2-2 provide the parts outside the CDR3, is GAGVSQSPRYKVAKRGQDVALRCDPISGHVSLFWYQQALGQGPEFLTYFQNEAQLDKSGLPSDRFFAERPEGSVSTLKIQRTQQEDSAVYLCASSARRGTGGVRHTGELFFGEGSRLTVL.